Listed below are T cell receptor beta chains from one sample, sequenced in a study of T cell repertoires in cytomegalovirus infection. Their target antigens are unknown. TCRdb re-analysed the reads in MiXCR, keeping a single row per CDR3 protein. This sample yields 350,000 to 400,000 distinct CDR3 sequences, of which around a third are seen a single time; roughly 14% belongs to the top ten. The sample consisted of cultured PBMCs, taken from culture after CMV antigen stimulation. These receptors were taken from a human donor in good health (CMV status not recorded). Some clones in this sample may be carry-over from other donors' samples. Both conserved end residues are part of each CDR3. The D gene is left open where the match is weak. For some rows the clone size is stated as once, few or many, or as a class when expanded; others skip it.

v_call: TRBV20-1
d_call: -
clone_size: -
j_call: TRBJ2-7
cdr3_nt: TGCAGTGCGAGAGACAGGACCTACGAGCAGTACTTC
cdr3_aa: CSARDRTYEQYF

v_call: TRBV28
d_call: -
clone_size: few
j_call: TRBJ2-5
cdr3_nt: TGTGCCAGCAGTCCGGCCCAGACAGAGACCCAGTACTTC
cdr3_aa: CASSPAQTETQYF

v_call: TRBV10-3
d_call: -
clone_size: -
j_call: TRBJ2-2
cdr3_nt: TGTGCCATCACCCCGGCCGTCGGACGGGAGAACACCGGGGAGCTGTTTTTT
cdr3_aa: CAITPAVGRENTGELFF

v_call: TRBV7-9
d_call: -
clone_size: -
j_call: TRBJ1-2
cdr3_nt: TGTGCCAGCACAACGGGGGTTGGCTACACCTTC
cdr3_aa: CASTTGVGYTF

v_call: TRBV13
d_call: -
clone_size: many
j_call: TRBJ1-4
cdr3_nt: TGTGCCAGCAGCCCTGAGGCCGGTGAAAAACTGTTTTTT
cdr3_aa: CASSPEAGEKLFF

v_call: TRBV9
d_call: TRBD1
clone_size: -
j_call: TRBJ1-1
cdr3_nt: TGTGCCAGCAGCCCAGGACAGGGGACCGGAGCTTTCTTT
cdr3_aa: CASSPGQGTGAFF

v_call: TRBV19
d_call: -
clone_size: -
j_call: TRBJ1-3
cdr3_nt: TGTGCCAGTACCGACGGTTACTCTGGAAACACCATATATTTT
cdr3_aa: CASTDGYSGNTIYF

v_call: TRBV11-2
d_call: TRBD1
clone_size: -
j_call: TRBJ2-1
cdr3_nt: TGTGCCAGCAGCCTGGACGGGACAGGGCAGTTCTTC
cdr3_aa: CASSLDGTGQFF

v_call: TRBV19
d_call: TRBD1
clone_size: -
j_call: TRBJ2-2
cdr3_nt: TGTGCCAGTAGTATCGACAGGGGGCTTGGTACCGGGGAGCTGTTTTTT
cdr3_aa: CASSIDRGLGTGELFF

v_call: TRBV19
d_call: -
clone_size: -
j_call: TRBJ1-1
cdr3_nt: TGTGCCAGTAGTGGCGAGAGCACTGAAGCTTTCTTT
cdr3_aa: CASSGESTEAFF

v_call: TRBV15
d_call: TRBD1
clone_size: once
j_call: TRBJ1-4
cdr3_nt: TGTGCCACCAGCAGAGAGACAGGGGCAGTCAGTGAAAAACTGTTTTTT
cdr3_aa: CATSRETGAVSEKLFF

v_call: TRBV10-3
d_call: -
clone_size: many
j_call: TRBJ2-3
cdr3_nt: TGTGCCACGGGGGACGGGATTAGCACAGATACGCAGTATTTT
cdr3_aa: CATGDGISTDTQYF

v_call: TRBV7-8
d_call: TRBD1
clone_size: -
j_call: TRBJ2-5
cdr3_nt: TGTGCCAGCAGCTTAGGGACAGGACGAAACCAAGAGACCCAGTACTTC
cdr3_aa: CASSLGTGRNQETQYF

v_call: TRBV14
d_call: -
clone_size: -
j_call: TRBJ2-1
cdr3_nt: TGTGCCAGCAGCCATGAACGGCCTTTCTACAAGGAGCAGTTCTTC
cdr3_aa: CASSHERPFYKEQFF

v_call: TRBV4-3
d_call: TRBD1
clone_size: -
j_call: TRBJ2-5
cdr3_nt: TGCGCCAGCAGCCCGGGGACAGGGGGTCAAGAGACCCAGTACTTC
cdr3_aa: CASSPGTGGQETQYF

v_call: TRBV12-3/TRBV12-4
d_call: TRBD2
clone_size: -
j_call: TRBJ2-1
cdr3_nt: TGTGCCAGCAGGACTAGCGGCCTCGCCAATGAGCAGTTCTTC
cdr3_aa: CASRTSGLANEQFF

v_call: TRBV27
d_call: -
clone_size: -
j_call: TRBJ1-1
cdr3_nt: TGTGCCAGCAGTTACGGGTTGCGGGGAACTGAAGCTTTCTTT
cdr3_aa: CASSYGLRGTEAFF

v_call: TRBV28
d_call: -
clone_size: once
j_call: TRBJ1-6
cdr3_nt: TGTGCCAGCACAGGGTTTAATTCACCCCTCCACTTT
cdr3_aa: CASTGFNSPLHF

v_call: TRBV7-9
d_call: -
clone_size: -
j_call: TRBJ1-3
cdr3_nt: TGTGCCAGCAGCTTAGCTAGGCCGGAGACCTCTGGAAACACCATATATTTT
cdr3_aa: CASSLARPETSGNTIYF

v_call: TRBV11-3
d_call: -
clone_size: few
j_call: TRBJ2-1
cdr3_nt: TGTGCCAGCAGCTTAAGTTGGGGGGCGAATGAGCAGTTCTTC
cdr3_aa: CASSLSWGANEQFF

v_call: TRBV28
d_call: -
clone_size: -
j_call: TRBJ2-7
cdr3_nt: TGTGCCAGCCGAACTCCCTACGAGCAGTACTTC
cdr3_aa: CASRTPYEQYF

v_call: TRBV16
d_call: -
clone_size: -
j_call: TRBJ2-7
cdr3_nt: TGTGCCAGCAGCCAACCAAGCATAAGCGAGCAGTACTTC
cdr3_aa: CASSQPSISEQYF

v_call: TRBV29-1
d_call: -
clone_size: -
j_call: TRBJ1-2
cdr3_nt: TGCAGCGTTGATGGGCCGATGAGTGGTGGAAGTTATGGCTACACCTTC
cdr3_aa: CSVDGPMSGGSYGYTF

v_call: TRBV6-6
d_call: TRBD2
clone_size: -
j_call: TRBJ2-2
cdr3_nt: TGTGCCAGCAGTTACATCGCGGGAGGAGACACCGGGGAGCTGTTTTTT
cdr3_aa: CASSYIAGGDTGELFF

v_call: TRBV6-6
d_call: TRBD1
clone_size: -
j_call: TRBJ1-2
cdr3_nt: TGTGCCAGCACCAACCCGGACAGGACCAACTATGGCTACACCTTC
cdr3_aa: CASTNPDRTNYGYTF

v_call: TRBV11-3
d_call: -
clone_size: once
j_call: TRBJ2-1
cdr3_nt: TGTGCCAGCAGCTTAGGGGGGGGGCCTACCTACAATGAGCAGTTCTTC
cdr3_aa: CASSLGGGPTYNEQFF

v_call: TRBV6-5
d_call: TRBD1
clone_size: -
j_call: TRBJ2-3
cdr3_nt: TGTGCCAGCAGAAACAGGGGGCGCGGAGATACGCAGTATTTT
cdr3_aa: CASRNRGRGDTQYF

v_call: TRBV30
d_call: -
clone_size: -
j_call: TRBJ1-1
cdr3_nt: TGTGCCTGGACCCGCCGGACAGACTCTAATGCTTTCTTT
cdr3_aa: CAWTRRTDSNAFF

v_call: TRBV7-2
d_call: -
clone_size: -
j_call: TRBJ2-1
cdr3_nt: TGTGCCAGCACCGAGAGTAGTACCTCCTACAATGAGCAGTTCTTC
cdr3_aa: CASTESSTSYNEQFF

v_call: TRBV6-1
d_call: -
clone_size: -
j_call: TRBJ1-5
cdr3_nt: TGTGCCAGCAGTGATAGTACAGGGATCAAGCCCCAGCATTTT
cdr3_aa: CASSDSTGIKPQHF

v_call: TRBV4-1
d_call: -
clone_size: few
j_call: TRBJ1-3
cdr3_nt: TGCGCCAGCAGCCAAGTTGGCCGCCGAGAAAACACCATATATTTT
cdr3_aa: CASSQVGRRENTIYF